The next 7 T cell receptor beta chains were all read from a single sample in a study of T cell responses to AZD1222 COVID-19 vaccine. Clones were read by immunoSEQ multiplex PCR, and TCRdb kept only the in-frame ones, dropping some. The sample includes around 50,000 clones, approximately 86% of them seen just once. Sequencing used peripheral blood, obtained on day 0 of AZD1222 vaccination. The receptors shown here come from an adult in good health.

J is TRBJ2-7 and V is TRBV30, with no clear D. V shed 0 bases and J shed 8 bases, with 8 bases lying between them. Germline loops: CDR1 GTSNPN, CDR2 SVGIG (reference sequence). The CDR3 loop spans 11 amino acids. CDR3 sequence (DNA): TGTGCCTGGAGTGTAACTGGGCAGCAGTACTTC. Translated, it gives CAWSVTGQQYF.

The V and J genes are TRBV28 and TRBJ2-1; 9 nucleotides align to TRBD2. The length of the CDR3 is 14 residues. Germline V gene sequence: CDR1 MDHEN, CDR2 SYDVKM. Losses at the gene ends were 6 bases for V and 4 bases for J; bases not matched to a gene: 4. In nucleotides, the CDR3 is TGTGCCAGCAGAAGCGGGAGGCGGTACAATGAGCAGTTCTTC. It translates to CASRSGRRYNEQFF.

The chain joins TRBV20-1 to TRBJ2-7; tentative D call: TRBD2 (6 bases). CDR1 and CDR2 (germline): DFQATT, SNEGSKA (reference sequence). V lost 6 bases and J lost 6, with 12 bases in between. CDR3 size: 11 residues. CDR3 DNA: TGCAGTGCCTCCCGGGGGTTCGAGCAGTACTTC. Amino acid sequence: CSASRGFEQYF.

DNA for the CDR3: TGTGCCAGCACCCAAAGGAGCGGGAGAGGCCCGATTTACAATGAGCAGTTCTTC. It codes for CASTQRSGRGPIYNEQFF. V is TRBV7-8 and J is TRBJ2-1, with TRBD2 matching over 8 bases. J gave up 4 bases and V 7 bases, and 18 bases lay outside the gene matches. This CDR3 comprises 18 residues. Germline CDR1 is SGHVS and CDR2 is FQNEAQ.

The V call is TRBV5-4, the J call TRBJ2-3, with 12 positions matching TRBD2. The trim removed 4 bases at V and 2 bases at J, leaving 5 bases unmatched. The length of the CDR3 is 16 residues. Germline CDR1 reads SGHNT; CDR2 reads YYREEE (reference sequence). The CDR3 sequence is CASSTGLAGSTDTQYF. CDR3 coding DNA: TGTGCCAGCAGCACTGGACTAGCGGGATCCACAGATACGCAGTATTTT. The variable domain in full, completed from reference TRBV5-4 and TRBJ2-3, reads ETGVTQSPTHLIKTRGQQVTLRCSSQSGHNTVSWYQQALGQGPQFIFQYYREEENGRGNFPPRFSGLQFPNYSSELNVNALELDDSALYLCASSTGLAGSTDTQYFGPGTRLTVL.

The CDR3 nucleotides read TGCGCCAGCAGCTTTCTTCCACCGTTTTACAATGAGCAGTTCTTC. This sequence encodes CASSFLPPFYNEQFF. The chain has TRBV5-1 and TRBJ2-1; the D is unclear. The V gene's germline CDR1 is SGHRS and CDR2 YFSETQ. The CDR3 has 15 amino acids. Trimming took off 2 bases at V and 4 bases at J, with 13 bases between the two ends.

The chain combines TRBV11-2 with TRBJ2-3; D is possibly TRBD1 or TRBD2 (6 bases each). The V end lost 4 bases, the J end lost 8 bases, and 22 bases lay between the germline ends. CDR1 is SGHAT and CDR2 is FQNNGV in the germline V gene. CDR3 length equals 16 residues. The CDR3: CASSSPAVGGMGTQYF. CDR3 in DNA: TGTGCCAGCAGCTCCCCGGCAGTGGGGGGCATGGGTACGCAGTATTTT.